Presented here are 9 T cell receptor beta chains from one specimen sequenced in a study of blood T cell repertoires in COVID-19. TCRdb keeps only in-frame clones here, not all; method: immunoSEQ multiplex PCR. The sample holds hundreds of thousands of clones, around 90% seen once. The specimen sequenced was peripheral blood. All receptors come from a human donor in a cohort sampled during active COVID-19.

This rearrangement joins TRBV6-2 or TRBV6-3 to TRBJ2-2, with D perhaps TRBD1 (5 bases). The germline CDR1 and CDR2 sequences are MNHEY and SVGEGT. Trimming cost V 4 bases and J 7 bases, with 13 bases left between them. The CDR3 has 14 residues. CDR3 sequence: CASSSRVGGGELFF. CDR3 coding DNA: TGTGCCAGCAGTTCCAGGGTGGGCGGCGGGGAGCTGTTTTTT.

This rearrangement joins TRBV5-4 to TRBJ2-1; 15 bases fit TRBD2. There are 19 residues in the CDR3. Per germline, CDR1 SGHNT and CDR2 YYREEE (reference sequence). J gave up 2 bases and V 1 base, and 7 bases lay outside the gene matches. CDR3 in DNA: TGTGCCAGCAGCTTGTCTACCGGGACTAGCGGGGGGACCTACAATGAGCAGTTCTTC. It is translated as CASSLSTGTSGGTYNEQFF.

The gene calls are TRBV18 and TRBJ2-5; the D gene is possibly TRBD1 (7 bases). The CDR3 is made up of 15 amino acids. V lost 6 bases and J 0 bases, leaving 14 bases between the germline ends. Germline CDR1 and CDR2: KGHSH and LQKENI. The CDR3 spells CASSRDTGDQETQYF. DNA for the CDR3: TGTGCCAGCTCGCGGGATACAGGGGACCAAGAGACCCAGTACTTC.

V is TRBV27 and J is TRBJ2-7, with a tentative D call TRBD2 (5 bases). There are 13 residues in the CDR3. Trimming took off 2 bases at V and 5 bases at J, with 10 bases between the two ends. Germline V lookup: CDR1 MNHEY, CDR2 SMNVEV (reference sequence). CDR3 in amino acids: CASSLASSNEQYF. Here the CDR3 DNA reads TGTGCCAGCAGTTTAGCTAGCTCTAACGAGCAGTACTTC.

This clone was counted ten times or more. The chain uses TRBV6-4 and TRBJ2-3, with D perhaps TRBD2 (6 bases). V was trimmed by 3 bases and J by 6 bases, leaving 13 bases between them. The CDR3 length is 14 residues. Per germline, CDR1 MRHNA and CDR2 SNTAGT. The CDR3 DNA sequence: TGTGCCAGCAGTGAAACCGGGGGACGTGATACGCAGTATTTT. Translated, it gives CASSETGGRDTQYF.

The chain combines TRBV19 with TRBJ2-5; TRBD2 might be the D (5 bases). The CDR3 runs to 14 residues. The germline V and J ends were trimmed by 0 bases and 6 bases, with 11 bases remaining between them. The germline V gene encodes CDR1 LNHDA and CDR2 SQIVND (reference sequence). The CDR3 nucleotides read TGTGCCAGTAGTATAGAGAGAGGGAGTCAGACCCAGTACTTC. It codes for CASSIERGSQTQYF.

The rearrangement joins TRBV9 to TRBJ2-1; D perhaps matches TRBD2 (6 bases). The V gene's germline CDR1 is SGDLS and CDR2 YYNGEE. This CDR3 region has 15 residues. Trimming shortened V by 0 bases and J by 3 bases, and 10 bases separated the two germline ends. CDR3 region: CASSVDTGVYNEQFF. CDR3 coding DNA: TGTGCCAGCAGCGTAGACACGGGGGTCTACAATGAGCAGTTCTTC.

The chain couples TRBV19 to TRBJ2-1; 10 nucleotides match TRBD2. V was pared by 5 bases and J by 7 bases, with 5 bases of the junction left unmatched. The CDR3 sequence is 14 residues long. The germline V gene encodes CDR1 LNHDA and CDR2 SQIVND (reference sequence). Here the CDR3 DNA reads TGTGCCAGTAGTCTAGCGGGAGCTAGGAATGAGCAGTTCTTC. The encoded protein is CASSLAGARNEQFF.

In this sample, this clone turned up once. The rearrangement uses TRBV4-1 and TRBJ2-2; TRBD1 aligns across 7 bases. The CDR3 contains 16 residues. V shed 1 base, J shed 1 base, and the junction held 3 bases outside the gene matches. CDR1 MGHRA and CDR2 YSYEKL come from the germline V gene. This chain's CDR3 is CASSQGTGENTGELFF. CDR3 DNA sequence: TGCGCCAGCAGCCAAGGGACAGGAGAGAACACCGGGGAGCTGTTTTTT.